These 12 T cell receptor beta chains originate from one sample sequenced in a study of shared clonotypes between healthy human individuals. TCRdb keeps only in-frame clones here, not all; method: immunoSEQ multiplex PCR. The repertoire includes about 1,500,000 clones, 95% to 97% of them detected once, and roughly 1.2% sits in the top ten. The sequencing input was naive CD4+ T cells sorted from blood. Subset denoted: CD45RA+ positively selected. The source of these receptors is a man aged 25 to 40 in good health.

In nucleotides, the CDR3 is TGTGCCAGCAGTCTGGGGCGGGAGGGCCTAGAAGAGCAGTTCTTC. Translation: CASSLGREGLEEQFF. The genes are TRBV9 and TRBJ2-1; the match to TRBD2 covers 9 bases. Germline V lookup: CDR1 SGDLS, CDR2 YYNGEE. The V gene end was trimmed by 5 bases and the J gene end by 10 bases; junction bases not matched to a gene: 13. The CDR3 consists of 15 residues.

The chain uses TRBV7-3 and TRBJ1-2, with D tentatively TRBD1 (6 bases). The length of the CDR3 is 16 residues. V was cut by 5 bases and J by 8 bases, with 24 bases left in between. Germline-derived CDR1 and CDR2 are SGHTA and FQGTGA. CDR3: CASSPTGGGGVQGYTF. The CDR3 nucleotides are TGTGCCAGCAGCCCCACCGGAGGGGGGGGTGTGCAGGGCTACACCTTC.

V and J are TRBV5-5 and TRBJ2-1; TRBD2 might be the D (6 bases). This CDR3 contains 14 residues. V was trimmed by 5 bases and J by 4 bases, leaving 13 bases between them. The germline gives CDR1 SGHKS, CDR2 YYEKEE (reference sequence). CDR3 loop: CASSIAGTYNEQFF. CDR3 nucleotides: TGTGCCAGCAGTATTGCGGGAACTTACAATGAGCAGTTCTTC.

On this clone itself: Compared with germline, one end of the junction differs, possibly owing to a read error. The V and J genes are TRBV27 and TRBJ1-1; tentatively, D is TRBD1 (5 bases). The CDR3 has 14 residues. CDR1 is MNHEY and CDR2 is SMNVEV in the germline V gene (reference sequence). CDR3 nucleotide sequence: TGTGCCACCTCTTCTATGCGGGGGAACGCTGAAGCTTTCTTT. Amino acids: CATSSMRGNAEAFF.

The chain joins TRBV2 to TRBJ2-1, with a weak D call TRBD2 (5 bases). The V and J ends lost 7 bases and 9 bases respectively, with 19 bases between them. The CDR3 length is 14 residues. Germline assignment: CDR1 SNHLY and CDR2 FYNNEI. The CDR3 DNA is TGTGCCAGCATGGAGGCCCCTACAATATTTGAGCAGTTCTTC. This codes for CASMEAPTIFEQFF.

This chain uses TRBV18 with TRBJ1-5; D unresolved. Germline V CDR1 and CDR2: KGHSH, LQKENI. The CDR3 covers 14 residues. The V end lost 6 bases, the J end lost 1 base, and 10 bases lay between the germline ends. Here the CDR3 reads CASSTKRSNQPQHF. The DNA for the CDR3 is TGTGCCAGCTCGACGAAGAGGAGCAATCAGCCCCAGCATTTT.

Comments on this clone: Other nucleotide sequences in the sample specify the same CDR3. J is TRBJ1-5 and V is TRBV5-4; tentatively, D is TRBD1 (6 bases). The V end lost 4 bases, the J end lost 0 bases, and 8 bases lay between the germline ends. This CDR3 has 14 amino acids. The germline V gene encodes CDR1 SGHNT and CDR2 YYREEE (reference sequence). The CDR3 DNA is TGTGCCAGCAGCCTACAGGGTAGCAATCAGCCCCAGCATTTT. Protein product: CASSLQGSNQPQHF.

The chain recombines TRBV28 with TRBJ2-5; D is unclear. V shed 8 bases and J shed 5 bases, with 6 bases lying between them. This CDR3 is 10 amino acids long. CDR1 is MDHEN, CDR2 SYDVKM, per germline. The CDR3 protein is CASVGETQYF. In nucleotides, the CDR3 is TGTGCCAGCGTGGGGGAGACCCAGTACTTC.

The chain joins TRBV25-1 to TRBJ1-2; D perhaps matches TRBD1 (5 bases). CDR1 MGHDK and CDR2 SYGVNS come from the germline V gene. The CDR3 is 12 amino acids. V lost 6 bases and J lost 6, with 11 bases in between. CDR3 bases: TGTGCCAGCAGAAGCAGGGCGGATGGCTACACCTTC. This gives the protein CASRSRADGYTF.

This clone appeared once. The V gene is TRBV5-4, the J gene TRBJ1-2; a weak D match, TRBD1 (6 bases). The CDR3 contains 15 residues. The germline gives CDR1 SGHNT, CDR2 YYREEE (reference sequence). Deletions cut 4 bases from V and 1 base from J, with 14 bases between. The CDR3 DNA reads TGTGCCAGCAGCAAAGACAGGTTTGGTAACTATGGCTACACCTTC. It specifies CASSKDRFGNYGYTF.

This chain connects TRBV11-2 to TRBJ2-7; D ambiguous. The germline V and J ends were trimmed by 3 bases and 3 bases, with 12 bases remaining between them. This CDR3 region has 14 residues. CDR1 and CDR2 from the germline V gene are SGHAT and FQNNGV. For the CDR3, the DNA is TGTGCCAGCAGCTTCGGTCAGCGTTTCTACGAGCAGTACTTC. Its protein product is CASSFGQRFYEQYF. The full variable domain, its missing parts supplied by reference TRBV11-2 and TRBJ2-7, is EAGVAQSPRYKIIEKRQSVAFWCNPISGHATLYWYQQILGQGPKLLIQFQNNGVVDDSQLPKDRFSAERLKGVDSTLKIQPAKLEDSAVYLCASSFGQRFYEQYFGPGTRLTVT.

This sequence joins TRBV28 and TRBJ2-1, with 8 bases lining up with TRBD1. The length of the CDR3 is 13 residues. V gave up 5 bases and J gave up 12 bases; unmatched junction bases: 9. Germline CDR1 MDHEN, CDR2 SYDVKM. CDR3 sequence reads: CASSPGTGKRQFF. CDR3 nucleotide sequence: TGTGCCAGCAGTCCGGGGACAGGTAAGAGGCAGTTCTTC. The full variable domain, rest sourced from reference TRBV28 and TRBJ2-1, is DVKVTQSSRYLVKRTGEKVFLECVQDMDHENMFWYRQDPGLGLRLIYFSYDVKMKEKGDIPEGYSVSREKKERFSLILESASTNQTSMYLCASSPGTGKRQFFGPGTRLTVL.